The next 28 T cell receptor beta chains were all read from a single sample in a study of T cell repertoires in cytomegalovirus infection. These receptors lack a known antigen. A single record per CDR3 protein comes from TCRdb applying MiXCR to the reads. The sample has 300,000 to 400,000 distinct CDR3 sequences, 29% seen once. The sequences come from cultured PBMCs, collected from culture after CMV antigen stimulation. Source of these receptors: a human donor in good health (CMV status not recorded). Some clones in this sample may be carry-over from other donors' samples.

V and J are TRBV4-2 and TRBJ2-7; 10 bases agree with TRBD2. The CDR3 covers 16 residues. J gave up 4 bases and V 3 bases, and 9 bases lay outside the gene matches. Germline CDR1 reads LGHNA; CDR2 reads YNFKEQ. Written as DNA, the CDR3 is TGTGCCAGCAGCCAGGAGACTAGCGGGCGGGTTTACGAGCAGTACTTC. Amino acid sequence: CASSQETSGRVYEQYF.

This chain links TRBV7-8 with TRBJ2-3; D perhaps matches TRBD2 (5 bases). The CDR3 extends over 13 amino acids. V was pared by 6 bases and J by 4 bases, with 11 bases between. CDR1 is SGHVS and CDR2 is FQNEAQ in the germline V gene. The CDR3 DNA sequence: TGTGCCAGCAGTTTCGGACTGCCAGATACGCAGTATTTT. Residues: CASSFGLPDTQYF.

The gene calls are TRBV5-1 and TRBJ2-1, with a weak D call TRBD2 (6 bases). The germline V and J ends were trimmed by 2 bases and 10 bases, with 13 bases remaining between them. Germline V gene data show CDR1 as SGHRS and CDR2 as YFSETQ. The CDR3 covers 13 residues. Here the CDR3 DNA reads TGCGCCAGCAGCTTCACGGGAGAGCAAGAGCAGTTCTTC. Its protein product is CASSFTGEQEQFF.

This clonotype came up many times. The chain links TRBV5-1 to TRBJ2-1, with no clear D. V shed 0 bases and J shed 8 bases, with 15 bases lying between them. From germline, CDR1 is SGHRS and CDR2 YFSETQ. The CDR3 consists of 15 residues. CDR3 sequence reads: CASSLVVTHPYEQFF. The CDR3, as DNA: TGCGCCAGCAGCTTGGTTGTAACCCATCCCTATGAGCAGTTCTTC.

This clonotype was observed a handful of times. The J gene is TRBJ2-5, the V gene TRBV20-1; D remains ambiguous. This CDR3 contains 14 residues. The V end was cut by 0 bases, the J end by 0 bases, with 8 bases between. From germline, CDR1 is DFQATT and CDR2 SNEGSKA (reference sequence). CDR3: CSARDFSHQETQYF. For the CDR3, the DNA is TGCAGTGCTAGAGATTTTTCCCACCAAGAGACCCAGTACTTC.

The genes are TRBV7-4 and TRBJ2-6, with D possibly TRBD2 on 5 matching bases. This CDR3 has 18 residues. Germline V gene lookup returns CDR1 SGHVT and CDR2 SQSDAQ. V lost 3 bases to trimming and J lost 0 bases, with 15 bases between them. This chain's CDR3 is CASSLSSSRNSGANVLTF. The CDR3 DNA is TGTGCCAGCAGCTTGTCATCTAGCAGAAACTCTGGGGCCAACGTCCTGACTTTC.

There are a few counts of this clonotype. The V and J genes are TRBV9 and TRBJ2-3; TRBD2 matches at 7 bases. The CDR3 length is 15 residues. The germline V gene encodes CDR1 SGDLS and CDR2 YYNGEE. The ends lost 0 bases at V and 4 bases at J; junction bases unmatched: 5. CDR3 nucleotides: TGTGCCAGCAGCGTAGACGGGAGGTTGTCAGATACGCAGTATTTT. It yields the protein CASSVDGRLSDTQYF.

This clonotype appeared a few times. The chain links TRBV6-2 or TRBV6-3 to TRBJ1-5; the D is unclear. CDR1 MNHEY and CDR2 SVGEGT come from the germline V gene. Trimming pared 4 bases from V and 0 bases from J, leaving 16 bases between. The CDR3 runs to 17 residues. Here the CDR3 DNA reads TGTGCCAGCAGTTTCCGCCGTCAACTAGATAGCAATCAGCCCCAGCATTTT. The encoded protein is CASSFRRQLDSNQPQHF.

V is TRBV7-8 and J is TRBJ2-1; 9 nucleotides match TRBD1. CDR1 and CDR2 (germline): SGHVS, FQNEAQ. The junction had 10 bases not matched to a gene; V was cut back by 4 bases and J by 12 bases. The CDR3 extends over 14 amino acids. In DNA form, the CDR3 reads TGTGCCAGCAGCTACCCCGACAGGGGGAGGATGCAGTTCTTC. It yields the protein CASSYPDRGRMQFF.

The rearrangement links TRBV10-3 to TRBJ1-1; D perhaps matches TRBD1 (5 bases). The CDR3 has 14 residues. Trimming took 6 bases from V and 1 from J, leaving 12 bases between them. The germline CDR1 and CDR2 sequences are ENHRY and SYGVKD. The CDR3 loop is CAIRRDGGNTEAFF. CDR3 DNA: TGTGCCATCAGAAGGGACGGCGGGAACACTGAAGCTTTCTTT.

CDR3 residues: CASSLEGYSDTQYF. In nucleotides, the CDR3 is TGCGCCAGCAGCTTGGAGGGGTACTCAGATACGCAGTATTTT. J is TRBJ2-3 and V is TRBV5-1; a weak D match, TRBD1 (5 bases). Germline lookup yields CDR1 SGHRS and CDR2 YFSETQ. V was trimmed by 0 bases and J by 4 bases, leaving 9 bases between them. CDR3 length: 14 residues.

The chain has TRBV10-3 and TRBJ1-2, with 8 positions matching TRBD1. This CDR3 contains 14 residues. The germline CDR1 and CDR2 sequences are ENHRY and SYGVKD. Trimming took 6 bases from V and 6 from J; bases not matched to a gene: 9. Here the CDR3 reads CAIRGTGGGHGYTF. CDR3 DNA sequence: TGTGCCATCAGAGGGACAGGAGGCGGGCATGGCTACACCTTC.

The rearrangement joins TRBV9 to TRBJ1-3; no reliable D call. The ends were cut back, 0 bases at V and 3 bases at J, with 4 bases in the middle. This CDR3 is 13 amino acids long. From germline, CDR1 is SGDLS and CDR2 YYNGEE. This chain's CDR3 is CASSVVGGNTIYF. CDR3 coding DNA: TGTGCCAGCAGCGTAGTAGGTGGAAACACCATATATTTT.

The chain employs TRBV7-6 and TRBJ1-2; D unclear. Trimming took off 5 bases at V and 4 bases at J, with 17 bases between the two ends. The CDR3 contains 15 residues. Looked up from germline, CDR1 is SGHVS and CDR2 is FNYEAQ. The CDR3 DNA follows: TGTGCCAGCAGCCCCTGTCCTAAGTGGGGCTATGGCTACACCTTC. Translated, it gives CASSPCPKWGYGYTF. Based on the CDR3 plus reference TRBV7-6 and TRBJ1-2, the full variable domain is GAGVSQSPRYKVTKRGQDVALRCDPISGHVSLYWYRQALGQGPEFLTYFNYEAQQDKSGLPNDRFSAERPEGSISTLTIQRTEQRDSAMYRCASSPCPKWGYGYTFGSGTRLTVV.

This clonotype was counted a few times. This rearrangement joins TRBV12-3 or TRBV12-4 to TRBJ1-4; D might be TRBD1 (5 bases). The CDR3 is made up of 15 amino acids. V was trimmed by 4 bases and J by 0 bases, leaving 9 bases between them. This CDR3 is CASSSLTATNEKLFF. Written as DNA, the CDR3 is TGTGCCAGCAGTTCCCTGACAGCAACTAATGAAAAACTGTTTTTT.

V is TRBV6-1 and J is TRBJ1-5; maybe TRBD1 (6 bases). The germline CDR1 and CDR2 sequences are MNHNS and SASEGT. With 6 bases removed from V and 3 bases from J, the gap between germline ends came to 12 bases. The CDR3 loop spans 14 amino acids. CDR3 bases: TGTGCCAGCAGACCCGACAGGACCAATCAGCCCCAGCATTTT. Translating it yields CASRPDRTNQPQHF.

The chain couples TRBV20-1 to TRBJ2-7, with D possibly TRBD2 on 5 matching bases. The CDR3 contains 15 residues. In germline, CDR1 is DFQATT, CDR2 SNEGSKA (reference sequence). The ends were cut back, 5 bases at V and 0 bases at J, with 17 bases in the middle. The CDR3 DNA is TGCAGTGCTCCCTCCTTGAGGGAACCCTCCTACGAGCAGTACTTC. Protein sequence: CSAPSLREPSYEQYF.

This clonotype came up a few times. The chain recombines TRBV7-6 with TRBJ2-3; either TRBD1 or TRBD2 may supply D (6 bases each). V was clipped by 1 base and J by 4 bases, with 15 bases between them. The CDR3 is 16 residues long. The germline V gene encodes CDR1 SGHVS and CDR2 FNYEAQ. The CDR3 DNA is TGTGCCAGCAGCTTAGTTGTGGGGGGCAGCGCAGATACGCAGTATTTT. The encoded protein is CASSLVVGGSADTQYF.

This clonotype has just a few counts. The chain carries TRBV10-2 and TRBJ2-3; TRBD2 agrees at 8 bases. The CDR3 sequence is 16 residues long. Trimming took 3 bases from V and 3 from J; bases not matched to a gene: 8. CDR1 WSHSY and CDR2 SAAADI come from the germline V gene. The CDR3 loop is CASSDPGGSRTDTQYF. For the CDR3, the DNA is TGCGCCAGCAGTGATCCGGGGGGGTCTAGGACAGATACGCAGTATTTT.

This clonotype was detected ten times or more. The CDR3 DNA reads TGTGCCAGCAGCGCCCGGGGACAGGGGCCAAATGAAAAACTGTTTTTT. It encodes CASSARGQGPNEKLFF. The gene calls are TRBV7-8 and TRBJ1-4; TRBD1 aligns across 10 bases. J was trimmed by 5 bases and V by 5 bases; bases with no gene match: 8. Germline V lookup: CDR1 SGHVS, CDR2 FQNEAQ. This CDR3 contains 16 residues.

This clonotype was detected a few times. This chain joins TRBV11-2 and TRBJ2-1, with TRBD2 as a possible D gene (6 bases). The CDR3 totals 15 residues. Trimming removed 3 bases from V and 6 bases from J, with 15 bases in between. CDR1 and CDR2 (germline): SGHAT, FQNNGV. The CDR3 region has the DNA TGTGCCAGCAGCTTGTTGGGCGGGATGGGCAATGAGCAGTTCTTC. Amino acid sequence: CASSLLGGMGNEQFF.

The rearrangement joins TRBV4-1 to TRBJ2-1, with 10 bases matching TRBD2. The ends lost 3 bases at V and 4 bases at J; junction bases unmatched: 9. The germline CDR1 and CDR2 sequences are MGHRA and YSYEKL. This CDR3 is built from 17 residues. CDR3: CASSQAGLATAYNEQFF. The CDR3, as DNA: TGCGCCAGCAGCCAGGCGGGACTAGCGACAGCATACAATGAGCAGTTCTTC.

This clonotype was observed a handful of times. J is TRBJ2-7 and V is TRBV12-3 or TRBV12-4, with D possibly matching TRBD2 (6 bases). The V end lost 4 bases, the J end lost 0 bases, and 10 bases lay between the germline ends. This CDR3 has 14 residues. DNA of the CDR3: TGTGCCAGCAGTTACCGGGACTTCTCCTACGAGCAGTACTTC. The encoded protein is CASSYRDFSYEQYF.

This clonotype was counted between two and nine times. The chain couples TRBV30 to TRBJ1-3; no firm D call. Trimming cost V 1 base and J 3 bases, with 16 bases left between them. The germline CDR1 and CDR2 sequences are GTSNPN and SVGIG (reference sequence). CDR3 length: 16 amino acids. The CDR3 protein is CAWSGALRRNGNTIYF. The CDR3 nucleotides are TGTGCCTGGAGTGGAGCCCTCAGACGGAATGGAAACACCATATATTTT.

This clonotype was seen a few times. The chain combines TRBV10-3 with TRBJ2-5; the match to TRBD2 covers 7 bases. The CDR3 is made up of 15 amino acids. V gave up 3 bases and J gave up 5 bases; unmatched junction bases: 9. Per germline, CDR1 ENHRY and CDR2 SYGVKD. The CDR3 loop reads CAISDRRELGETQYF. DNA of the CDR3: TGTGCCATCAGTGATCGGCGGGAGCTTGGGGAGACCCAGTACTTC.

CDR3 DNA sequence: TGTGCCAGCAGTCCGGCGGGACAGGGTAACTATGGCTACACCTTC. It encodes CASSPAGQGNYGYTF. The rearrangement joins TRBV7-9 to TRBJ1-2; TRBD1 agrees at 9 bases. Germline V CDR1 and CDR2: SEHNR, FQNEAQ (reference sequence). The trim removed 6 bases at V and 1 base at J, leaving 6 bases unmatched. The CDR3 contains 15 residues. The complete variable domain, with remaining parts taken from reference TRBV7-9 and TRBJ1-2, reads DTGVSQNPRHKITKRGQNVTFRCDPISEHNRLYWYRQTLGQGPEFLTYFQNEAQLEKSRLLSDRFSAERPKGSFSTLEIQRTEQGDSAMYLCASSPAGQGNYGYTFGSGTRLTVV.

To note about this clonotype: An end of the junction differs from the germline gene, which may be a read error. The rearrangement joins TRBV29-1 to TRBJ1-2, with 7 nucleotides matching TRBD1. The CDR3 contains 14 residues. Germline V gives CDR1 SQVTM, CDR2 ANQGSEA. CDR3 sequence reads: CSVEGGQAGYGYTF. CDR3 DNA sequence: TGCAGCGTGGAAGGCGGACAGGCAGGCTATGGCTACACCTTC.

This clonotype appeared many times. The V and J genes are TRBV7-2 and TRBJ2-7, with D perhaps TRBD2 (5 bases). CDR3 size: 14 residues. Looked up from germline, CDR1 is SGHTA and CDR2 is FQGNSA. Trimming cost V 5 bases and J 3 bases, with 14 bases left between them. The CDR3: CASSLRTTSYEQYF. Here the CDR3 DNA reads TGTGCCAGCAGCCTCAGGACCACTAGCTACGAGCAGTACTTC.